Given below is one T cell receptor beta chain in context. Its antigen is undetermined. One entry per CDR3 protein, called by TCRdb with MiXCR from the reads. The sample gives about 260,000 distinct CDR3 sequences, 9.1% of which show up once; over 13% is in the top ten. V was cut by 2 bases and J by 2 bases, with 9 bases left in between. The CDR3 is made up of 15 amino acids. Germline V lookup: CDR1 KGHSH, CDR2 LQKENI. This entry comes from a study of T cell repertoires in cytomegalovirus infection. At the level of the study: Carrying CMV and the relevant HLA type showed in public TCR beta signatures.

Broader study findings: Cumulative frequency of public TCR beta families picked out carriers of CMV plus the relevant HLA. There were HLA-C-restricted CMV-specific TCR beta clonotypes dominating the ex vivo response.

The chain couples TRBV18 to TRBJ2-2, with a tentative D call TRBD2 (6 bases). This clonotype was sampled from a human donor in good health (CMV status not recorded). Some clones in this sample may be carry-over from other donors' samples. Specimen: PBMCs. CDR3 sequence (DNA): TGTGCCAGCTCACCAATTAGCGGCAACACCGGGGAGCTGTTTTTT. As protein: CASSPISGNTGELFF.